Listed here are 10 T cell receptor beta chains from one sample, sequenced in a study of human T cells and chemical hapten exposure. Blood, whole and unfractionated, served as the source for total RNA extraction. Unique molecular identifiers were attached to individual cDNA molecules within the library. TCRdb redid the calling of the reads with MiXCR, one entry per CDR3 protein. Of fewer than 150,000 distinct CDR3 sequences listed, around 8.5% are singletons. Input material: whole blood. Receptors were obtained from a human donor in good health. Some clones in this sample may be carry-over from other donors' samples.

V usage is TRBV19 and J usage is TRBJ1-1; the match to TRBD1 covers 10 bases. CDR1 and CDR2 (germline): LNHDA, SQIVND (reference sequence). V gave up 3 bases and J gave up 5 bases; unmatched junction bases: 0. This CDR3 is built from 13 residues. Written as DNA, the CDR3 is TGTGCCAGTAGTATGGACAGGGGGACTGAAGCTTTCTTT. It yields the protein CASSMDRGTEAFF.

A few counts support this clonotype. V gene TRBV15 combines with J gene TRBJ2-1; D possibly corresponds to TRBD2 (7 bases). The V end lost 5 bases, the J end lost 1 base, and 27 bases lay between the germline ends. Germline CDR1 is LNHNV and CDR2 is YYDKDF (reference sequence). The CDR3 is made up of 20 amino acids. In nucleotides, the CDR3 is TGTGCCACCAGCGCACTGGGGGCTCGTCTGTCCGGGGGGTCCTACAATGAGCAGTTCTTC. Residues: CATSALGARLSGGSYNEQFF. Full variable domain (missing parts from reference TRBV15 and TRBJ2-1): DAMVIQNPRYQVTQFGKPVTLSCSQTLNHNVMYWYQQKSSQAPKLLFHYYDKDFNNEADTPDNFQSRRPNTSFCFLDIRSPGLGDTAMYLCATSALGARLSGGSYNEQFFGPGTRLTVL.

The table lists this clonotype with a few counts. This chain links TRBV11-2 with TRBJ2-3; D possibly corresponds to TRBD2 (6 bases). The V end was cut by 5 bases, the J end by 0 bases, with 15 bases between. Germline assignment: CDR1 SGHAT and CDR2 FQNNGV. The CDR3 spans 16 residues. DNA for the CDR3: TGTGCCAGCAGCATCATTTCCGGGACTAGCACAGATACGCAGTATTTT. Translating gives CASSIISGTSTDTQYF. Together with reference TRBV11-2 and TRBJ2-3, the CDR3 gives the full variable domain: EAGVAQSPRYKIIEKRQSVAFWCNPISGHATLYWYQQILGQGPKLLIQFQNNGVVDDSQLPKDRFSAERLKGVDSTLKIQPAKLEDSAVYLCASSIISGTSTDTQYFGPGTRLTVL.

This chain connects TRBV9 to TRBJ2-7; 10 bases are a match to TRBD2. Trimming took 4 bases from V and 6 from J; bases not matched to a gene: 13. CDR3 length: 16 residues. Germline V gene lookup returns CDR1 SGDLS and CDR2 YYNGEE. The CDR3: CASSPNGGLAGAEQYF. The CDR3 nucleotides read TGTGCCAGCAGCCCCAACGGGGGGCTAGCGGGAGCCGAGCAGTACTTC.

In the case of this clonotype: The DNA is left out, because the CDR3 cannot be placed on it with certainty; the CDR3 is given as TCRdb lists it. The chain combines TRBV5-5 with TRBJ2-2; the DNA was not used to check the table's D call, TRBD1. Per germline, CDR1 SGHKS and CDR2 YYEKEE (reference sequence). The CDR3 comprises 17 residues, both ends counted. CDR3 loop: CASSLEDWGAGTGEMFF.

There are many counts of this clonotype. The chain links TRBV6-6 to TRBJ2-2; TRBD2 agrees at 9 bases. Trimming took 5 bases from V and 3 from J; bases not matched to a gene: 7. CDR1 MNHNY and CDR2 SVGAGI come from the germline V gene (reference sequence). This CDR3 spans 16 amino acids. The CDR3 sequence is CASSRLAGVDTGELFF. The CDR3 DNA sequence: TGTGCCAGCAGTCGTTTAGCGGGAGTCGACACCGGGGAGCTGTTTTTT.

The gene calls are TRBV6-1 and TRBJ1-1, with no clear D. The length of the CDR3 is 14 residues. Trimming removed 0 bases from V and 4 bases from J, with 9 bases in between. Germline V gene lookup returns CDR1 MNHNS and CDR2 SASEGT. The CDR3 loop reads CASSEAEAPTEAFF. The DNA of the CDR3 is TGTGCCAGCAGTGAAGCGGAGGCACCCACTGAAGCTTTCTTT.

This clonotype is termed medium-sized. V and J are TRBV3-1 and TRBJ2-7; the D is unclear. Trimming took off 4 bases at V and 3 bases at J, with 10 bases between the two ends. The CDR3 sequence is 13 residues long. The germline gives CDR1 LGHDT, CDR2 YNNKEL (reference sequence). The DNA for the CDR3 is TGTGCCAGCAGCCTTAACTCGGGCTACGAGCAGTACTTC. This gives the protein CASSLNSGYEQYF.

The chain joins TRBV20-1 to TRBJ2-4; possible D gene TRBD1, 6 bases. The CDR3 covers 13 residues. Germline assignment: CDR1 DFQATT and CDR2 SNEGSKA (reference sequence). With 5 bases removed from V and 6 bases from J, the gap between germline ends came to 14 bases. The CDR3 DNA reads as TGCAGTGCTCAAGGGGGTGCGGGAAACATTCAGTACTTC. Encoded protein: CSAQGGAGNIQYF.

Many counts were recorded for this clonotype. V and J are TRBV2 and TRBJ1-5; 11 bases align to TRBD1. This CDR3 is 15 amino acids long. V was clipped by 4 bases and J by 2 bases; unmatched bases: 1. Germline V CDR1 and CDR2: SNHLY, FYNNEI. The CDR3 reads CASSGTGGGNQPQHF. The CDR3 DNA follows: TGTGCCAGCAGTGGGACAGGGGGCGGCAATCAGCCCCAGCATTTT.